A selection of T cell receptor beta chains follows, all from one sample in a study of vaccination and CD4 T cells after COVID-19. Using its own MiXCR run on the PCR reads, TCRdb lists one record per CDR3 protein. The data contain around 15,000 distinct CDR3 sequences, around 80% of them singletons. Which antigens these TCRs recognize remains unknown. This sample comprised CD4+ T cells from blood, cultured in vitro, obtained after SARS-CoV-2 vaccination. All receptors come from a human donor who received a COVID-19 vaccine. CDR3s leave out the opening cysteine and the closing phenylalanine or tryptophan.

>TRBJ2-1|TRBV7-2
ASSLAGVSYNEQF
>TRBJ1-5|TRBV27
ASSLGPGNQPQH
>TRBJ2-5|TRBV7-9
ASSFRTEQETQY
>TRBJ2-2|TRBV5-1
ASSPGHLNTGELF
>TRBJ2-5|TRBV7-7
ASSRGGGRGETQY
>TRBJ2-7|TRBV9
ASSVGTSGGADSYEQY
>TRBJ1-2|TRBV27
ASSSTRAGQGDGYT
>TRBJ1-4|TRBV6-5
ASSSHRGEKLF
>TRBJ2-2|TRBV20-1
SARDGRQGDTGELF
>TRBJ2-7|TRBV5-1
ASSLPSQTYEQY
>TRBJ2-5|TRBV24-1
ATSDTTEQGRRETQY
>TRBJ1-5|TRBV24-1
ASSLSTPTGGSSQPQH
>TRBJ1-6|TRBV30
AWSGTGYNSPLH